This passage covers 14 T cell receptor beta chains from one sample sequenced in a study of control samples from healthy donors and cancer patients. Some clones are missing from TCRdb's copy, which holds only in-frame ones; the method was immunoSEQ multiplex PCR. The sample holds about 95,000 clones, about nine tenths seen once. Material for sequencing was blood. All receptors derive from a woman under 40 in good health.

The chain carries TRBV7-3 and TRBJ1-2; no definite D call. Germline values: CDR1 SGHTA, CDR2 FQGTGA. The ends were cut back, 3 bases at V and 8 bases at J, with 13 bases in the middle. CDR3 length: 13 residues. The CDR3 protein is CASSFQQYKGYTF. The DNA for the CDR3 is TGTGCCAGCAGCTTTCAACAATATAAGGGCTACACCTTC.

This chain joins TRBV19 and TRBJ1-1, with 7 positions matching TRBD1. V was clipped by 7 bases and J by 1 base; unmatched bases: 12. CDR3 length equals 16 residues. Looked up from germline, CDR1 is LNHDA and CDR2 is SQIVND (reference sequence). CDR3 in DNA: TGTGCCAGTACCCCCAACGGGAGGGGGCAGAACACTGAAGCTTTCTTT. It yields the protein CASTPNGRGQNTEAFF.

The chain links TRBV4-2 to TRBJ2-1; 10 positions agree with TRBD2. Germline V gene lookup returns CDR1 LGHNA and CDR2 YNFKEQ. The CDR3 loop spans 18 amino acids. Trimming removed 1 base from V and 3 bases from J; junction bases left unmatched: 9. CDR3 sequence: CASSQGSLAGDLYNEQFF. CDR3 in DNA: TGTGCCAGCAGCCAAGGGAGCCTAGCGGGGGACCTCTACAATGAGCAGTTCTTC.

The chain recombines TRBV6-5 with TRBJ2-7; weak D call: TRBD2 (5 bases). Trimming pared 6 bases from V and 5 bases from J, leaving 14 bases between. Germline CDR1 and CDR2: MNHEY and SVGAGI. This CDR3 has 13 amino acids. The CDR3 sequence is CASRLVGRDEQYF. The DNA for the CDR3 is TGTGCCAGCAGACTAGTAGGTCGAGACGAGCAGTACTTC.

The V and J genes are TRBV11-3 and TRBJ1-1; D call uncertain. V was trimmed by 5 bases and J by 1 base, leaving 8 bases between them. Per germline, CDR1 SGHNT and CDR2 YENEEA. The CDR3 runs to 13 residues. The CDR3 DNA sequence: TGTGCCAGCAGCCACGGGCAGAACACTGAAGCTTTCTTT. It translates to CASSHGQNTEAFF.

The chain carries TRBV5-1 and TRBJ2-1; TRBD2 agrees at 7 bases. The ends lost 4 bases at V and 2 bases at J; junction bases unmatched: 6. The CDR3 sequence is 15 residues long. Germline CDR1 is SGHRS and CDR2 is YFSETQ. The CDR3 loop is CASSPAGGTYNEQFF. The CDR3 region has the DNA TGCGCCAGCAGCCCTGCCGGGGGGACCTACAATGAGCAGTTCTTC.

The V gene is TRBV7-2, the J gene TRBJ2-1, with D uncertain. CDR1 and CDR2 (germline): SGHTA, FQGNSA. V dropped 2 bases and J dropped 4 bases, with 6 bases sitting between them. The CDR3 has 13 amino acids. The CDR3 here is CASSLNGYNEQFF. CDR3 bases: TGTGCCAGCAGCTTAAACGGTTACAATGAGCAGTTCTTC.

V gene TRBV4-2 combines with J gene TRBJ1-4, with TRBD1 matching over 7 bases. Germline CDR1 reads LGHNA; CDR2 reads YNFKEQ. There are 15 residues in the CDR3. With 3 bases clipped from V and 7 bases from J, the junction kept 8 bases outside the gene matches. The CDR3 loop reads CASSQEDRRIEKLFF. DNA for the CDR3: TGTGCCAGCAGCCAGGAGGACAGGAGGATTGAAAAACTGTTTTTT.

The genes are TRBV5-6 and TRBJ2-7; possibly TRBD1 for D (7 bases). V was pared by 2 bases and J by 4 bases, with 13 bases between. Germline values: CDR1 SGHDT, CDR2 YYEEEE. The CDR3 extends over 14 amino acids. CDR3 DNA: TGTGCCAGCAGCTTCCAGGGGGGAACTTACGAGCAGTACTTC. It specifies CASSFQGGTYEQYF.

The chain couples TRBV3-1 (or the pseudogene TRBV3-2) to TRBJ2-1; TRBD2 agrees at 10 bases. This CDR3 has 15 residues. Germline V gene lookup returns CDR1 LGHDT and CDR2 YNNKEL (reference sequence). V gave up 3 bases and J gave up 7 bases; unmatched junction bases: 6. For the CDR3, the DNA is TGTGCCAGCAGCCAGAGCGGGGGGGCCTGGAATGAGCAGTTCTTC. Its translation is CASSQSGGAWNEQFF.

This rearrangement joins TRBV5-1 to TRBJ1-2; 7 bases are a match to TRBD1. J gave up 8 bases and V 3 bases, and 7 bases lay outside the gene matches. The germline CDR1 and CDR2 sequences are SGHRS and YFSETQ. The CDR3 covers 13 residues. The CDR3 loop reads CASSSEGARGYTF. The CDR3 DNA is TGCGCCAGCAGCTCCGAGGGGGCGAGGGGCTACACCTTC.

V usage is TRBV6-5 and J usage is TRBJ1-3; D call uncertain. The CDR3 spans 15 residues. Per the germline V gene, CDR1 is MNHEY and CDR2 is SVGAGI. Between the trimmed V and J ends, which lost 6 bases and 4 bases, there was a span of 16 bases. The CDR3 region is CASSLHPRSGNTIYF. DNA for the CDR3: TGTGCCAGCAGCTTACATCCGCGCTCGGGAAACACCATATATTTT.

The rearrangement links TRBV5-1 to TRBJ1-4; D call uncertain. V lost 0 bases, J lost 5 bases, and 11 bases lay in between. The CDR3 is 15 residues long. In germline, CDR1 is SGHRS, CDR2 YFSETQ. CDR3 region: CASSLAASGNEKLFF. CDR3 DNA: TGCGCCAGCAGCTTGGCCGCCAGCGGGAATGAAAAACTGTTTTTT.

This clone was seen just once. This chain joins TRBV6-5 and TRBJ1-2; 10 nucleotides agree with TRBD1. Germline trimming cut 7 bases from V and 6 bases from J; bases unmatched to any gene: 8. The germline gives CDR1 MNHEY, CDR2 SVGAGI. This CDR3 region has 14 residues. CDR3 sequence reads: CASTQDRGRDGYTF. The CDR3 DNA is TGTGCCAGCACCCAAGACAGGGGGCGTGATGGCTACACCTTC.